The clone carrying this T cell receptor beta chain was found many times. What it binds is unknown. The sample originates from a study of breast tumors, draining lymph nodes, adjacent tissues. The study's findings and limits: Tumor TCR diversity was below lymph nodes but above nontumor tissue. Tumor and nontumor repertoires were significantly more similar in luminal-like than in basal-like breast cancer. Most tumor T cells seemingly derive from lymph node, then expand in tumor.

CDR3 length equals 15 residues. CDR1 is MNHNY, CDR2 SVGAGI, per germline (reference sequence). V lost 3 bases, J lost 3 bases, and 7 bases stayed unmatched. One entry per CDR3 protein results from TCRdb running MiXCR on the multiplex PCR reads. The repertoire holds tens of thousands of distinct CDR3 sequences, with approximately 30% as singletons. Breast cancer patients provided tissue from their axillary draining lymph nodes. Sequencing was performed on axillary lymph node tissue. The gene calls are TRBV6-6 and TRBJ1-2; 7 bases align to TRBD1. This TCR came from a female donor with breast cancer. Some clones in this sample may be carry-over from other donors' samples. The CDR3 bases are TGTGCCAGCAGTTATTCACGGACAGGAGACTATGGCTACACCTTC. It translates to CASSYSRTGDYGYTF.